Presented here are 11 T cell receptor beta chains from one specimen sequenced in a study of control samples from healthy donors and cancer patients (dated by TCRdb to about 2020). The method was the immunoSEQ multiplex PCR assay. Entries here come from immuneACCESS through TCRdb and include only in-frame sequences with V and J called. Some clones fail to appear in such tables; in the studies checked, an unresolved V gene covers under half of the shortfall, and the cause of the remainder is unknown. A total of about 80,000 clones appear in this sample, around nine tenths of them only once. Jointly, the top ten make up around 6% of the sample. The specimen was blood. The source of these receptors is a woman aged 50 to 60 in good health.

The V and J genes are TRBV3-1 (or the pseudogene TRBV3-2) and TRBJ2-3; TRBD1 might be the D (5 bases). The CDR3 runs to 16 residues. The V end was cut by 4 bases, the J end by 2 bases, with 16 bases between. Germline V CDR1 and CDR2: LGHDT, YNNKEL (reference sequence). The CDR3 DNA reads as TGTGCCAGCAGCCTTTGGGGCAGGGCTTACACAGATACGCAGTATTTT. Protein: CASSLWGRAYTDTQYF.

V usage is TRBV5-6 and J usage is TRBJ1-5; D ambiguous. The V end was cut by 5 bases, the J end by 3 bases, with 15 bases between. Germline V lookup: CDR1 SGHDT, CDR2 YYEEEE. This CDR3 has 15 residues. The CDR3 sequence is CASSSTLVPNQPQHF. The CDR3, as DNA: TGTGCCAGCAGTTCTACTTTGGTCCCCAATCAGCCCCAGCATTTT.

The chain joins TRBV5-1 to TRBJ2-3, with TRBD2 identical over 10 bases. CDR1 SGHRS and CDR2 YFSETQ come from the germline V gene. The V and J ends lost 2 bases and 2 bases, in that order; junction bases with no gene match: 2. CDR3 length equals 15 residues. The CDR3 spells CASSLAGGVTDTQYF. The CDR3 DNA reads as TGCGCCAGCAGCTTAGCGGGGGGGGTCACAGATACGCAGTATTTT.

This chain connects TRBV6-5 to TRBJ1-5; no firm D call. The germline CDR1 and CDR2 sequences are MNHEY and SVGAGI. The CDR3 spans 13 residues. V gave up 3 bases and J gave up 4 bases, with 7 bases separating them. DNA of the CDR3: TGTGCCAGCAGTTATAGGCCAAATCAGCCCCAGCATTTT. This translates into CASSYRPNQPQHF.

The rearrangement uses TRBV9 and TRBJ2-3, with D uncertain. This CDR3 has 14 residues. Trimming stripped 0 bases from V and 5 bases from J, with 10 bases between. Germline loops: CDR1 SGDLS, CDR2 YYNGEE. CDR3 nucleotides: TGTGCCAGCAGCGTAGATTACCTAGTAGATACGCAGTATTTT. Residues: CASSVDYLVDTQYF.

The J gene is TRBJ1-5, the V gene TRBV19; 8 positions agree with TRBD1. The V segment lost 6 bases and the J segment 7 bases; nucleotides outside the gene matches: 5. This CDR3 spans 13 amino acids. Germline CDR1 reads LNHDA; CDR2 reads SQIVND (reference sequence). CDR3 amino acids: CASSDRGWQPQHF. CDR3 sequence (DNA): TGTGCCAGTAGCGACAGGGGTTGGCAGCCCCAGCATTTT.

In this sample, this clone turned up once. The chain combines TRBV2 with TRBJ1-5, with unresolved D. Per the germline V gene, CDR1 is SNHLY and CDR2 is FYNNEI. This CDR3 is built from 14 residues. The V and J ends lost 2 bases and 0 bases respectively, with 5 bases between them. The CDR3 coding sequence is TGTGCCAGCAGTGAACTCTATAGCAATCAGCCCCAGCATTTT. This translates into CASSELYSNQPQHF.

This clone occurred a few times. The gene calls are TRBV5-1 and TRBJ1-1, with TRBD1 as a possible D gene (5 bases). This CDR3 has 13 amino acids. Looked up from germline, CDR1 is SGHRS and CDR2 is YFSETQ. The ends were cut back, 3 bases at V and 5 bases at J, with 11 bases in the middle. CDR3 coding DNA: TGCGCCAGCAGCTCCGACAGTATAACTGAAGCTTTCTTT. Encoded protein: CASSSDSITEAFF. The variable domain in full, with the rest retrieved from reference TRBV5-1 and TRBJ1-1, is KAGVTQTPRYLIKTRGQQVTLSCSPISGHRSVSWYQQTPGQGLQFLFEYFSETQRNKGNFPGRFSGRQFSNSRSEMNVSTLELGDSALYLCASSSDSITEAFFGQGTRLTVV.

This chain connects TRBV9 to TRBJ1-2, with D possibly matching TRBD1 (5 bases). The ends were cut back, 0 bases at V and 4 bases at J, with 16 bases in the middle. Looked up from germline, CDR1 is SGDLS and CDR2 is YYNGEE. The CDR3 extends over 16 amino acids. The CDR3 sequence: CASSVDLGLVAYGYTF. CDR3 coding DNA: TGTGCCAGCAGCGTAGACCTGGGGCTCGTGGCCTATGGCTACACCTTC.

This clone was recorded once. For the CDR3, the DNA is TGCAGCGTTGAAGATTGGAGTGAAAAACTGTTTTTT. Translated: CSVEDWSEKLFF. The V and J genes are TRBV29-1 and TRBJ1-4; D unclear. V was clipped by 0 bases and J by 7 bases, with 6 bases between them. The CDR3 spans 12 residues. Germline assignment: CDR1 SQVTM and CDR2 ANQGSEA.

This chain links TRBV6-5 with TRBJ1-2; 8 bases agree with TRBD1. CDR3 length: 13 amino acids. After removal of 5 bases from V and 7 bases from J, the junction contained 6 bases not matched to a gene. Per germline, CDR1 MNHEY and CDR2 SVGAGI. CDR3 sequence (DNA): TGTGCCAGCAGTATCCAGGGGGCGGGTGGCTACACCTTC. Translated: CASSIQGAGGYTF.